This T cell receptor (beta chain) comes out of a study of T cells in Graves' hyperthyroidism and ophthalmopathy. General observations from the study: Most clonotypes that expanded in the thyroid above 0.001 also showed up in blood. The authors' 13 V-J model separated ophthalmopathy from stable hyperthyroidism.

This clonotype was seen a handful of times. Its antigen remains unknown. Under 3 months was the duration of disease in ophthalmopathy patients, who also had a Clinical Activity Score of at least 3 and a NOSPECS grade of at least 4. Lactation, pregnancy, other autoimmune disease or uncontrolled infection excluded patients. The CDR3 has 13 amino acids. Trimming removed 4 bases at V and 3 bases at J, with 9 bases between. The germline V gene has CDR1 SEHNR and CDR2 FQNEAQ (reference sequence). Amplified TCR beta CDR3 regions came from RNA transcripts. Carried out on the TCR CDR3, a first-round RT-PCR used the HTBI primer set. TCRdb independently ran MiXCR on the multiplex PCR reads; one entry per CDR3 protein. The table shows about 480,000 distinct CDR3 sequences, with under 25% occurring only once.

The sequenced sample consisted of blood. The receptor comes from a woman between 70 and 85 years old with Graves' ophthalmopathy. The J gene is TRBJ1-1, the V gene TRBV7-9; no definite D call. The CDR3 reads CASSSAGDTEAFF. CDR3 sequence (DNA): TGTGCCAGCAGCTCCGCCGGGGACACTGAAGCTTTCTTT. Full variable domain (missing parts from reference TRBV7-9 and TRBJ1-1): DTGVSQNPRHKITKRGQNVTFRCDPISEHNRLYWYRQTLGQGPEFLTYFQNEAQLEKSRLLSDRFSAERPKGSFSTLEIQRTEQGDSAMYLCASSSAGDTEAFFGQGTRLTVV.